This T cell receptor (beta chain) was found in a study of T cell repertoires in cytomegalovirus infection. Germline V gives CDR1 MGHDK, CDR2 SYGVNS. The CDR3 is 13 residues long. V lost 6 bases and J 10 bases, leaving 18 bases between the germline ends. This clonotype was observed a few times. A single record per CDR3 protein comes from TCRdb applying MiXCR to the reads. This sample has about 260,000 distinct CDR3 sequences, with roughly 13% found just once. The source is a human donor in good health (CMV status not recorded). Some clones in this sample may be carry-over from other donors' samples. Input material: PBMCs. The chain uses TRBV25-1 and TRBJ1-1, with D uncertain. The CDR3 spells CASREYGGVGAFF. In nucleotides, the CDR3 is TGTGCCAGCAGGGAGTATGGAGGAGTAGGAGCTTTCTTT.